This T cell receptor beta chain was recorded in a study of T cells in Graves' hyperthyroidism and ophthalmopathy. Study-level points and caveats: The model made its ophthalmopathy prediction, and onset followed a median approximately six months later.

Patients were aged 18 to 65, had disease duration under 2 months, and had newly diagnosed hyperthyroidism. Out of 10 ml of fresh peripheral blood came the PBMCs. CDR1 LGHDT and CDR2 YNNKEL come from the germline V gene (reference sequence). This CDR3 has 14 amino acids. J lost 3 bases, V lost 3 bases, and 3 bases had no gene match. As concerns this clonotype: The antigen is unknown.

The TCR beta CDR3 regions underwent amplification using RNA transcripts as the source. RT-PCR in the first round (using the HTBI primer set) targeted the TCR CDR3. Using its own MiXCR run on the multiplex PCR reads, TCRdb lists one record per CDR3 protein. The sample includes approximately 400,000 distinct CDR3 sequences, about 15% of them seen just once. Sequenced material: blood. This TCR was sampled from a woman aged 18 to 35 with Graves' hyperthyroidism. The chain has TRBV3-1 and TRBJ1-2; 8 bases match TRBD1. This CDR3 reads CASSQGTGDYGYTF. DNA for the CDR3: TGTGCCAGCAGCCAGGGGACAGGTGACTATGGCTACACCTTC.